This TCR beta chain stems from a study of blood T cells in healthy people across ages. This clonotype was observed many times. A J-beta primer mix and a sample-barcoded 5' primer were used in a second PCR of roughly 6 to 11 cycles. In TCRdb, the 5' RACE reads were re-called with MiXCR into one record per CDR3 protein. Among more than 800,000 distinct CDR3 sequences, about 28% were seen once, and the ten largest hold around 15%. The TCR sequence derives from a woman of 80 years or more in good health. Material: blood.

This chain's CDR3 is CASSQAFPSGGITDTQYF. The DNA for the CDR3 is TGCGCCAGCAGCCAAGCGTTCCCTAGCGGGGGGATCACAGATACGCAGTATTTT. The gene calls are TRBV4-3 and TRBJ2-3, with 11 bases matching TRBD2. The J segment lost 2 bases and the V segment lost 1 base, leaving 8 bases of the junction unmatched. CDR3 length equals 18 residues. CDR1 is LGHNA and CDR2 is YSLEER in the germline V gene.